Detailed here is one TCR beta chain. Original handling: It was from reference gene primer amplification that nucleated cell counts were estimated. Profiling relied on immunoSEQ multiplex PCR, and the TCRdb table lists in-frame clones only, not all of them. V and J calls plus clone size are reproduced from that table; the DNA served to infer D and trimming. This table has about 55,000 clones, around 84% appearing once. These data belong to a study of blood T cell repertoires in COVID-19. About the study: Specimens from acute and convalescent COVID-19 originated in the United States, Italy and Spain. T cells, B-cell-depleted T cells, or PBMCs supplied cDNA or gDNA.

The CDR3 has 17 amino acids. The sample taken for sequencing was peripheral blood. This TCR was recovered from a man between 70 and 80 years old with acute or convalescent COVID-19. The chain couples TRBV21-1 to TRBJ1-1; the table names TRBD1, a call not compared with the DNA. TRBV21-1 is a documented pseudogene. CDR3 nucleotide sequence: TGTGCCAGCAGCACCTGCCTACGGTCAGGGCAGGACACTGAAGCTTTCTTT. This sequence encodes CASSTCLRSGQDTEAFF.